Below are 6 T cell receptor beta chains sequenced from a single sample in a study of blood T cell repertoires in COVID-19. The data were produced by immunoSEQ multiplex PCR, yet TCRdb's version contains in-frame clones alone and is incomplete. The sample holds roughly 460,000 clones, 80% to 90% seen once. Sample: peripheral blood. Every receptor here comes from a man aged 18 to 30 with COVID-19, enrolled during active disease.

The chain links TRBV28 to TRBJ2-2, with a possible D match to TRBD1 (5 bases). Germline CDR1 is MDHEN and CDR2 is SYDVKM. This CDR3 contains 15 residues. V lost 5 bases to trimming and J lost 0 bases, with 10 bases between them. The chain's CDR3 is CASSPAGTNTGELFF. For the CDR3, the DNA is TGTGCCAGCAGTCCGGCAGGGACGAACACCGGGGAGCTGTTTTTT.

The chain is built from TRBV5-5 and TRBJ1-1; 7 bases fit TRBD1. CDR3 length equals 14 residues. Trimming removed 4 bases from V and 8 bases from J; junction bases left unmatched: 11. Germline CDR1 reads SGHKS; CDR2 reads YYEKEE (reference sequence). In DNA, the CDR3 is TGTGCCAGCAGCCCAACAGGGGAAGGCTCCGAAGCTTTCTTT. Protein product: CASSPTGEGSEAFF. Looking up the rest from reference TRBV5-5 and TRBJ1-1 gives the full variable domain: DAGVTQSPTHLIKTRGQQVTLRCSPISGHKSVSWYQQVLGQGPQFIFQYYEKEERGRGNFPDRFSARQFPNYSSELNVNALLLGDSALYLCASSPTGEGSEAFFGQGTRLTVV.

The V and J genes are TRBV7-9 and TRBJ2-1; tentatively, D is TRBD2 (5 bases). Trimming removed 5 bases from V and 4 bases from J, with 18 bases in between. Germline CDR1 is SEHNR and CDR2 is FQNEAQ (reference sequence). The CDR3 has 16 residues. The CDR3 here is CASSPAEWGEYNEQFF. In nucleotides, the CDR3 is TGTGCCAGCAGCCCAGCGGAATGGGGAGAATACAATGAGCAGTTCTTC.

This clone was seen a handful of times. The chain links TRBV6-6 to TRBJ1-1, with D uncertain. V dropped 7 bases and J dropped 0 bases, with 9 bases sitting between them. CDR1 is MNHNY, CDR2 SVGAGI, per germline (reference sequence). This CDR3 region has 13 residues. As DNA, the CDR3 is TGTGCCAGCATACGGGAGATGAACACTGAAGCTTTCTTT. Encoded protein: CASIREMNTEAFF.

This CDR3 is CASSSRGVSTDTQYF. The CDR3 DNA sequence: TGTGCCAGCAGCTCCAGGGGGGTGAGCACAGATACGCAGTATTTT. The gene calls are TRBV5-4 and TRBJ2-3; maybe TRBD1 (7 bases). V was cut by 3 bases and J by 0 bases, with 11 bases left in between. Germline V lookup: CDR1 SGHNT, CDR2 YYREEE (reference sequence). The CDR3 spans 15 residues.

This chain links TRBV5-1 with TRBJ2-1, with D perhaps TRBD1 (7 bases). V was cut by 0 bases and J by 0 bases, with 22 bases left in between. The CDR3 contains 20 residues. Germline CDR1 reads SGHRS; CDR2 reads YFSETQ. Here the CDR3 reads CASSLAAGGTRLSSYNEQFF. The DNA of the CDR3 is TGCGCCAGCAGCTTGGCGGCAGGGGGGACTCGTTTAAGCTCCTACAATGAGCAGTTCTTC.